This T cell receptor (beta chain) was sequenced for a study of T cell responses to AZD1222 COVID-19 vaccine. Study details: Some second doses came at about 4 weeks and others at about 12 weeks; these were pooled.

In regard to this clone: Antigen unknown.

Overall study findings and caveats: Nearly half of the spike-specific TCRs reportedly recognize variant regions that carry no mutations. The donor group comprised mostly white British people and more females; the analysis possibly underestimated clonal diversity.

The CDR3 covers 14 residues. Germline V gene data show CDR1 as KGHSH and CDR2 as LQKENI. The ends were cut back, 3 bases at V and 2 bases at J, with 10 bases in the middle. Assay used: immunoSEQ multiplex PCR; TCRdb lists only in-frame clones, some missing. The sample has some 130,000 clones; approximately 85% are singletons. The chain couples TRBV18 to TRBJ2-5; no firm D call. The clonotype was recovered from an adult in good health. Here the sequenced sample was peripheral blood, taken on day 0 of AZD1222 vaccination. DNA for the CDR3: TGTGCCAGCTCACCCCCGACAATTCAAGAGACCCAGTACTTC. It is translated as CASSPPTIQETQYF.